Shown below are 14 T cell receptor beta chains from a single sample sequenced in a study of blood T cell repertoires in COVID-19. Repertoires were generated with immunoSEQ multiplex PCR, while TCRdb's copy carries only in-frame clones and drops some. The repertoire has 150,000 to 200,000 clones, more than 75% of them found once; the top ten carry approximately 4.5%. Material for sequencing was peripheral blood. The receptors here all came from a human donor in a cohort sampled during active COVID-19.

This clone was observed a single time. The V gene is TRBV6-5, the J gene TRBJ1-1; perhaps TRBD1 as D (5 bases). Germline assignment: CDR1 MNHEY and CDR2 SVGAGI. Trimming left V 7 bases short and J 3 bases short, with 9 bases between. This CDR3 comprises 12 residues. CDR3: CASNRGDTEAFF. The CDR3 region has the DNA TGTGCCAGCAATCGGGGGGACACTGAAGCTTTCTTT.

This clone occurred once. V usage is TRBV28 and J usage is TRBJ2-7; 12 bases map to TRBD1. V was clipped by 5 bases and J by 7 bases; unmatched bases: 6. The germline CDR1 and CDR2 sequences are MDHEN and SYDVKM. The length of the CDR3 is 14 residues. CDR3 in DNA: TGTGCCAGCAGTCGGGACAGGGGGCGCGATGAGCAGTACTTC. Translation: CASSRDRGRDEQYF.

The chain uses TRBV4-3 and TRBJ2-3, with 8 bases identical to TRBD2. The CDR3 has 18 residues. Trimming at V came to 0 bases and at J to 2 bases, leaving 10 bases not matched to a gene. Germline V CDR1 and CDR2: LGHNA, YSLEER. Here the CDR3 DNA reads TGCGCCAGCAGCCAAGAAAGCATCACTAGCGGTTTCACAGATACGCAGTATTTT. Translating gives CASSQESITSGFTDTQYF.

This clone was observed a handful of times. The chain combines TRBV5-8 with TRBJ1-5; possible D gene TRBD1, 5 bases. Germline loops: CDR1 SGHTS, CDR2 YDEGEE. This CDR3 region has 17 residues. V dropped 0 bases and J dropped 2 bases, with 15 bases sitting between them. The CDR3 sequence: CASSLVFGVGGNQPQHF. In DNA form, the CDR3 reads TGTGCCAGCAGCTTGGTATTTGGGGTAGGGGGCAATCAGCCCCAGCATTTT.

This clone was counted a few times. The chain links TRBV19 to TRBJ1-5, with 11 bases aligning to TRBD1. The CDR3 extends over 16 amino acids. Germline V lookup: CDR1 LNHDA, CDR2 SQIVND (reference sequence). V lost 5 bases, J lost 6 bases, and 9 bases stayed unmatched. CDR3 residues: CASSGRDRGFGQPQHF. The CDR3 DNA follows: TGTGCCAGTAGTGGGAGGGACAGGGGGTTCGGTCAGCCCCAGCATTTT.

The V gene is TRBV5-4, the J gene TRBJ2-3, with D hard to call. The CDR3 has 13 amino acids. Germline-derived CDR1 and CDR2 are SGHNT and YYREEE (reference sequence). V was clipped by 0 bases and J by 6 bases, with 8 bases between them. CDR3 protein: CASSLGYSDTQYF. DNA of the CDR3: TGTGCCAGCAGCTTGGGGTACTCGGATACGCAGTATTTT.

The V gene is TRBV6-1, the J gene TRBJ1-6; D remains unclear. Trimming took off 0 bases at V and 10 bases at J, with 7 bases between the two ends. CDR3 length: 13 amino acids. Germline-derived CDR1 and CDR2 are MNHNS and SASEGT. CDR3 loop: CASSEAGSSPLHF. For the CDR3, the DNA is TGTGCCAGCAGTGAAGCGGGGAGCTCACCCCTCCACTTT.

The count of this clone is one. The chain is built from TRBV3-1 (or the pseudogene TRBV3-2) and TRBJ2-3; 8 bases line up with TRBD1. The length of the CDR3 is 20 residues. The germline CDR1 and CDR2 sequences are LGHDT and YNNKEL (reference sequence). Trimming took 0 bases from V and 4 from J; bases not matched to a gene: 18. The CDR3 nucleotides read TGTGCCAGCAGCCAAGATTCTATGGGACAGGAGCCCGGCGGGGCAGATACGCAGTATTTT. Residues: CASSQDSMGQEPGGADTQYF.

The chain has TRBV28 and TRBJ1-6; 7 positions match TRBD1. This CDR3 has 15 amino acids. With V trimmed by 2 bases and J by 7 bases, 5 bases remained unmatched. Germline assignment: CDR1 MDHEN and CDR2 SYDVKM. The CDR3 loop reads CASSLIGTENSPLHF. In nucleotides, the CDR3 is TGTGCCAGCAGTTTAATAGGGACAGAAAATTCACCCCTCCACTTT.

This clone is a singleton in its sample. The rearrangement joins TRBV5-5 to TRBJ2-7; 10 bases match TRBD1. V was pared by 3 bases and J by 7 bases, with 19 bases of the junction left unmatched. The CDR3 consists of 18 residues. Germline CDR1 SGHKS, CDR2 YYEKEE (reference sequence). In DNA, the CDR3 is TGTGCCAGCAGCTACCCCGGGACAGGGGTTCTGAGGGGTGCGGAGCAGTACTTC. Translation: CASSYPGTGVLRGAEQYF.

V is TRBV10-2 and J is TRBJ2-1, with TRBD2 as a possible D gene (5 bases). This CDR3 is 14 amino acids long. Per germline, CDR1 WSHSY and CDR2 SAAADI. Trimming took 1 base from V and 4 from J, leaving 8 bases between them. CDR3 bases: TGCGCCAGCAGTGAGTGGTCGGGATACAATGAGCAGTTCTTC. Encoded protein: CASSEWSGYNEQFF.

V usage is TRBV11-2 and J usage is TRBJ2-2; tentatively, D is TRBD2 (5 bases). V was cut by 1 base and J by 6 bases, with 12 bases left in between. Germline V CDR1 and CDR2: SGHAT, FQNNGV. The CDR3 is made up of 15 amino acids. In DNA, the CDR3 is TGTGCCAGCAGCTTAGGCTTCGGGGTTGCCGGGGAGCTGTTTTTT. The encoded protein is CASSLGFGVAGELFF.

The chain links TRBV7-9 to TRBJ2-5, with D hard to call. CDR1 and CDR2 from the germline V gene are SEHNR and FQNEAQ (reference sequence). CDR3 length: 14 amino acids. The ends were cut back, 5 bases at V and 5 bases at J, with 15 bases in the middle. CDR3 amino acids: CASSPPGLGETQYF. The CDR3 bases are TGTGCCAGCAGCCCCCCTGGCCTGGGCGAGACCCAGTACTTC.

CDR3: CASSGAPPGSPLHF. The CDR3 DNA reads as TGTGCCAGCAGTGGCGCACCGCCAGGTTCACCCCTCCACTTT. V and J are TRBV27 and TRBJ1-6; D is unclear. This CDR3 spans 14 amino acids. CDR1 is MNHEY, CDR2 SMNVEV, per germline (reference sequence). Trimming cost V 5 bases and J 9 bases, with 14 bases left between them.